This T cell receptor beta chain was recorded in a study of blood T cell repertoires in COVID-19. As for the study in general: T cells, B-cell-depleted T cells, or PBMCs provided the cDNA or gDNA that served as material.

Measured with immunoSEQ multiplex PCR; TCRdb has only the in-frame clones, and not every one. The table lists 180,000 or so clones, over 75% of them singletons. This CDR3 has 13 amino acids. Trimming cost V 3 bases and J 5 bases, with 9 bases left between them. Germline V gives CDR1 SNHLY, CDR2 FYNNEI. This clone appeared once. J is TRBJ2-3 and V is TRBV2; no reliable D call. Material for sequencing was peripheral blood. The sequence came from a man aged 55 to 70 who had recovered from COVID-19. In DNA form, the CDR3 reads TGTGCCAGCAGTGATGGAGTTGGAGATACGCAGTATTTT. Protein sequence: CASSDGVGDTQYF.